A single sample is the source of the 12 T cell receptor beta chains below, sequenced in a study of cytomegalovirus exposure and HLA in healthy donors (dated by TCRdb to between 2016 and 2019). The protocol used for the library was the immunoSEQ multiplex PCR assay. For the multiplex PCR, a mixture combining 60 forward primers for TCR Vbeta segments and 13 reverse primers for TCR Jbeta segments was used. TCRdb provides this immuneACCESS table in a form limited to in-frame rearrangements. Some clones are lacking; in checked studies, under half of them reflect an unresolved V gene, and why the rest are absent is not known. The table for this sample lists approximately 150,000 clones; around 80% of them were counted only once. The top ten hold 1.5% to 1.8% of the sample. Sequencing input: PBMCs. All receptors come from a man aged 35-49 years in good health and CMV-seronegative.

The chain joins TRBV27 to TRBJ2-3; 9 nucleotides line up with TRBD2. Germline CDR1 reads MNHEY; CDR2 reads SMNVEV (reference sequence). The V and J ends lost 0 bases and 0 bases, in that order; junction bases with no gene match: 4. The CDR3 totals 17 residues. The CDR3 is CASSLSISGSSTDTQYF. Written as DNA, the CDR3 is TGTGCCAGCAGTTTATCGATTAGCGGGAGTAGCACAGATACGCAGTATTTT.

This clone appeared a few times. This chain uses TRBV2 with TRBJ1-1, with TRBD1 matching 10 bases. The trim removed 4 bases at V and 6 bases at J, leaving 8 bases unmatched. Germline V CDR1 and CDR2: SNHLY, FYNNEI. This CDR3 is 15 amino acids long. This chain's CDR3 is CASSATGGRYAEAFF. The DNA for the CDR3 is TGTGCCAGCAGTGCGACAGGGGGCCGTTACGCTGAAGCTTTCTTT.

The chain joins TRBV29-1 to TRBJ2-7; D possibly corresponds to TRBD2 (5 bases). Germline V gene sequence: CDR1 SQVTM, CDR2 ANQGSEA. The ends were cut back, 5 bases at V and 1 base at J, with 15 bases in the middle. This CDR3 region has 14 residues. The CDR3 DNA follows: TGCAGCGTTAACGGAGCGGAGAGGTCCTACGAGCAGTACTTC. Protein product: CSVNGAERSYEQYF.

V gene TRBV19 combines with J gene TRBJ2-1, with TRBD1 matching over 9 bases. V lost 4 bases and J lost 13; bases outside the gene matches: 11. Germline-derived CDR1 and CDR2 are LNHDA and SQIVND (reference sequence). The CDR3 contains 14 residues. The CDR3 region is CASSRIGQGNTQFF. The CDR3 nucleotides read TGTGCCAGTAGTAGAATAGGACAGGGGAATACCCAGTTCTTC. The full variable domain, in which reference TRBV19 and TRBJ2-1 provide the parts outside the CDR3, is DGGITQSPKYLFRKEGQNVTLSCEQNLNHDAMYWYRQDPGQGLRLIYYSQIVNDFQKGDIAEGYSVSREKKESFPLTVTSAQKNPTAFYLCASSRIGQGNTQFFGPGTRLTVL.

The chain employs TRBV18 and TRBJ2-7, with D perhaps matching TRBD1 (7 bases). Germline V gene lookup returns CDR1 KGHSH and CDR2 LQKENI. Trimming took off 8 bases at V and 1 base at J, with 9 bases between the two ends. The CDR3 is 12 residues long. The CDR3 coding sequence is TGTGCCAGCGCGGGACAGTCCTACGAGCAGTACTTC. Encoded protein: CASAGQSYEQYF.

The chain recombines TRBV7-6 with TRBJ2-3; 7 bases agree with TRBD2. Germline V gene data show CDR1 as SGHVS and CDR2 as FNYEAQ. Trimming took 1 base from V and 4 from J; bases not matched to a gene: 8. The CDR3 covers 16 residues. Here the CDR3 DNA reads TGTGCCAGCAGCTTAGGTGGGAGGGCCCGGGCAGATACGCAGTATTTT. It encodes CASSLGGRARADTQYF.

The rearrangement links TRBV7-9 to TRBJ2-1; TRBD2 aligns across 9 bases. After removal of 1 base from V and 12 bases from J, the junction contained 10 bases not matched to a gene. Germline CDR1 and CDR2: SEHNR and FQNEAQ (reference sequence). CDR3 size: 15 residues. As DNA, the CDR3 is TGTGCCAGCAGCTTAGAGGGTAGCGGGAGTGCCGGGCAGTTCTTC. It codes for CASSLEGSGSAGQFF.

The chain uses TRBV2 and TRBJ1-1; D remains unclear. Between the trimmed V and J ends, which lost 3 bases and 0 bases, there was a span of 5 bases. This CDR3 has 13 amino acids. CDR1 and CDR2 from the germline V gene are SNHLY and FYNNEI. The CDR3 sequence: CASSEGLNTEAFF. In DNA, the CDR3 is TGTGCCAGCAGTGAGGGCCTGAACACTGAAGCTTTCTTT.

V usage is TRBV2 and J usage is TRBJ2-7; D uncertain. The V end was cut by 2 bases, the J end by 4 bases, with 9 bases between. The CDR3 is 13 residues long. The germline V gene encodes CDR1 SNHLY and CDR2 FYNNEI. As DNA, the CDR3 is TGTGCCAGCAGTGAAAGGCGGTGGTACGAGCAGTACTTC. It yields the protein CASSERRWYEQYF.

V is TRBV29-1 and J is TRBJ2-7; TRBD1 is a possible D gene (7 bases). The CDR3 is 15 amino acids. The germline V gene encodes CDR1 SQVTM and CDR2 ANQGSEA. Trimming took 3 bases from V and 2 from J, leaving 17 bases between them. The DNA for the CDR3 is TGCAGCGTTGAGGGGTTGGCAGGGGGGACCTACGAGCAGTACTTC. Translation gives CSVEGLAGGTYEQYF.

The V call is TRBV7-2, the J call TRBJ2-5, with 9 positions matching TRBD1. CDR1 and CDR2 (germline): SGHTA, FQGNSA. V shed 5 bases and J 2 bases; nucleotides not matched to a gene: 3. The CDR3 extends over 14 amino acids. CDR3 protein: CASSPGQGQETQYF. In DNA form, the CDR3 reads TGTGCCAGCAGCCCGGGACAGGGACAAGAGACCCAGTACTTC. The whole variable domain, remainder taken from reference TRBV7-2 and TRBJ2-5, is GAGVSQSPSNKVTEKGKDVELRCDPISGHTALYWYRQSLGQGLEFLIYFQGNSAPDKSGLPSDRFSAERTGGSVSTLTIQRTQQEDSAVYLCASSPGQGQETQYFGPGTRLLVL.

The rearrangement uses TRBV7-9 and TRBJ2-2; D perhaps matches TRBD1 (5 bases). Trimming cost V 5 bases and J 6 bases, with 19 bases left between them. Germline V gene sequence: CDR1 SEHNR, CDR2 FQNEAQ (reference sequence). The CDR3 has 16 amino acids. CDR3 amino acids: CASSADSDVYAGELFF. CDR3 bases: TGTGCCAGCAGCGCCGACAGCGACGTATACGCCGGGGAGCTGTTTTTT.